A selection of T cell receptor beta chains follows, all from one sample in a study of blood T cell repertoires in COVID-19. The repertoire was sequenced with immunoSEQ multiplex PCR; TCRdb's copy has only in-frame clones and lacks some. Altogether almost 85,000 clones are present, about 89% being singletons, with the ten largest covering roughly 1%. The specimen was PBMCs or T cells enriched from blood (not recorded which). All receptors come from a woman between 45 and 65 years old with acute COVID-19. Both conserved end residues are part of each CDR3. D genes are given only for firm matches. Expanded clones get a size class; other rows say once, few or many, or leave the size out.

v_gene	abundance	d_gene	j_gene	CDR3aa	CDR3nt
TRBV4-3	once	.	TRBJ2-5	CASSQEAPAGQETQYF	TGCGCCAGCAGCCAAGAAGCGCCGGCTGGCCAAGAGACCCAGTACTTC
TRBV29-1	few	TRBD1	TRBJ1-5	CSVLTGGNQPQHF	TGCAGCGTATTAACAGGGGGTAATCAGCCCCAGCATTTT
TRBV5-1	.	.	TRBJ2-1	CASSLGQESPQFF	TGCGCCAGCAGCTTGGGGCAGGAATCACCACAGTTCTTC
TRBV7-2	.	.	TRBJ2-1	CASSLERDNEQFF	TGTGCCAGCAGCTTAGAGAGGGACAATGAGCAGTTCTTC
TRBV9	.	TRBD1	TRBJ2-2	CASSPRQGEGTGELFF	TGTGCCAGCAGCCCACGACAGGGGGAAGGCACCGGGGAGCTGTTTTTT
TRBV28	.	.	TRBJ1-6	CASSLRGGRVLDSYNSPLHF	TGTGCCAGCAGTTTAAGGGGTGGTAGAGTTCTTGACTCCTATAATTCACCCCTCCACTTT
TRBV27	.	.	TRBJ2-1	CASSLSGPSYNEQFF	TGTGCCAGCAGTTTGTCAGGCCCATCCTACAATGAGCAGTTCTTC
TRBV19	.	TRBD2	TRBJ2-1	CASGLAGGNEQFF	TGTGCCAGCGGACTAGCGGGAGGCAATGAGCAGTTCTTC
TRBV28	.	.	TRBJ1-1	CASSPGGGEAFF	TGTGCCAGCAGTCCTGGGGGGGGAGAAGCTTTCTTT
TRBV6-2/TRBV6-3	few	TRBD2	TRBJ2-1	CASSYFGAGVSNEQFF	TGTGCCAGCAGTTATTTCGGAGCGGGAGTCTCCAATGAGCAGTTCTTC
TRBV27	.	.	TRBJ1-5	CASSFSSRTGNQPQHF	TGTGCCAGCAGTTTCAGTTCGAGGACAGGCAATCAGCCCCAGCATTTT
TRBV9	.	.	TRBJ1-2	CASGPFDWGEIYGYTF	TGTGCCAGCGGACCCTTTGATTGGGGAGAAATCTATGGCTACACCTTC
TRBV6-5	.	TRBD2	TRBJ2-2	CASSYSWDYNTGELFF	TGTGCCAGCAGTTACAGTTGGGACTACAACACCGGGGAGCTGTTTTTT
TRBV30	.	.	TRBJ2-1	CAWSRGSSYNEQFF	TGTGCCTGGAGCCGAGGGAGCTCCTACAATGAGCAGTTCTTC
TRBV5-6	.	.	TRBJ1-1	CASGAGGGTEAFF	TGTGCCAGCGGTGCGGGGGGAGGCACTGAAGCTTTCTTT
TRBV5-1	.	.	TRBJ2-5	CASSTPGQETQYF	TGCGCCAGCAGCACCCCGGGGCAAGAGACCCAGTACTTC
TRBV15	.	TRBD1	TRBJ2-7	CATSRGRDRGWYEQYF	TGTGCCACCAGCAGGGGACGTGACAGGGGGTGGTACGAGCAGTACTTC
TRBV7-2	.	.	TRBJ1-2	CASSLWSQGYGYTF	TGTGCCAGCAGCTTGTGGTCACAGGGCTATGGCTACACCTTC
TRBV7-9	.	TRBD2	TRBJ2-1	CASSLGGLAGYGGEQFF	TGTGCCAGCAGCTTAGGTGGGCTAGCGGGCTATGGCGGTGAGCAGTTCTTC
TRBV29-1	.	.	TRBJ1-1	CSVEDLRSAEAFF	TGCAGCGTTGAAGATTTGAGGTCTGCTGAAGCTTTCTTT
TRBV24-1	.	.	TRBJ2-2	CATSQTGEGTGELFF	TGTGCCACCAGCCAGACAGGGGAGGGCACCGGGGAGCTGTTTTTT
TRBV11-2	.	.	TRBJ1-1	CASSLDWPGGAFF	TGTGCCAGCAGCTTAGATTGGCCCGGCGGAGCTTTCTTT
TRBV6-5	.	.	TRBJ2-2	CASSSNTGELFF	TGTGCCAGCAGTTCAAACACCGGGGAGCTGTTTTTT
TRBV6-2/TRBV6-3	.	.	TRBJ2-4	CASSGEAWVNTPKNIQYF	TGTGCCAGCAGTGGGGAGGCGTGGGTCAATACACCGAAAAACATTCAGTACTTC
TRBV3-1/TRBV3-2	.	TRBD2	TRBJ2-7	CASSQVGAGAGEQYF	TGTGCCAGCAGCCAAGTGGGAGCGGGAGCGGGGGAGCAGTACTTC
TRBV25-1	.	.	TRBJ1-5	CASSEFREDSNQPQHF	TGTGCCAGCAGTGAATTTAGGGAGGATAGCAATCAGCCCCAGCATTTT
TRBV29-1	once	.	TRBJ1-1	CSVVTTGAFF	TGCAGCGTTGTGACGACAGGCGCTTTCTTT
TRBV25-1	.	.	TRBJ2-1	CASSEYWRTLKQFF	TGTGCCAGCAGTGAATATTGGCGGACTTTAAAGCAGTTCTTC
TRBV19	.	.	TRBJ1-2	CASSYGQGYGYTF	TGTGCCAGTAGTTATGGGCAGGGCTATGGCTACACCTTC
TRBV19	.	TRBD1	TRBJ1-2	CASSIDRDRAIGYTF	TGTGCCAGTAGTATAGATCGGGACAGGGCCATCGGCTACACCTTC
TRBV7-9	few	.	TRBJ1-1	CASSSWEGSGTEAFF	TGTGCCAGCAGCTCTTGGGAGGGGAGTGGCACTGAAGCTTTCTTT
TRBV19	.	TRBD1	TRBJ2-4	CASNPMDRGLPIAKNIQYF	TGTGCCAGTAACCCCATGGACAGGGGGCTACCGATAGCCAAAAACATTCAGTACTTC
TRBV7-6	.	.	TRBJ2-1	CASSLKLRTDYNEQFF	TGTGCCAGCAGCTTAAAGTTGCGGACAGATTACAATGAGCAGTTCTTC
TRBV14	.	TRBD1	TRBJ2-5	CASSQDRGTGARTQYF	TGTGCCAGCAGCCAAGATCGGGGGACAGGGGCAAGGACCCAGTACTTC
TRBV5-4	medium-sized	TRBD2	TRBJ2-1	CASSPGLAASDEQFF	TGTGCCAGCAGCCCCGGACTAGCGGCCAGCGATGAGCAGTTCTTC
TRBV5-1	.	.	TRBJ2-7	CASSLDAGASYEQYF	TGCGCCAGCAGCTTGGATGCGGGTGCCTCCTACGAGCAGTACTTC
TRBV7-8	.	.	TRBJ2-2	CASLSNDRSGTGELFF	TGTGCCAGCTTGAGCAACGACAGGAGTGGCACCGGGGAGCTGTTTTTT
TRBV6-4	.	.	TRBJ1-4	CASSLWELGEKLFF	TGTGCCAGCAGTCTTTGGGAGTTGGGTGAAAAACTGTTTTTT
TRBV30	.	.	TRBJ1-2	CAWSALYRAGGYTF	TGTGCCTGGAGTGCGTTGTACAGGGCTGGGGGCTACACCTTC
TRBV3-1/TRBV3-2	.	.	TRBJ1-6	CASSQGWQFNSPLHF	TGTGCCAGCAGCCAAGGCTGGCAGTTTAATTCACCCCTCCACTTT
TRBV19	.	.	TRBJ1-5	CASSSDSWQPQHF	TGTGCCAGTAGCTCCGACAGTTGGCAGCCCCAGCATTTT
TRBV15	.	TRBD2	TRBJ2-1	CATSREASGSFYNEQFF	TGTGCCACCAGCAGAGAAGCTAGCGGGAGCTTCTACAATGAGCAGTTCTTC
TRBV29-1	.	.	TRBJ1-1	CSVEGQPRIAEAFF	TGCAGCGTTGAAGGGCAGCCTAGGATCGCTGAAGCTTTCTTT
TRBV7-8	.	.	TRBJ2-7	CASSFEDSDEQYF	TGTGCCAGCAGCTTTGAGGACAGCGACGAGCAGTACTTC
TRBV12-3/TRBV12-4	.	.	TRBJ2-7	CASRPGGGYEQYF	TGTGCCAGCAGACCAGGGGGAGGCTACGAGCAGTACTTC